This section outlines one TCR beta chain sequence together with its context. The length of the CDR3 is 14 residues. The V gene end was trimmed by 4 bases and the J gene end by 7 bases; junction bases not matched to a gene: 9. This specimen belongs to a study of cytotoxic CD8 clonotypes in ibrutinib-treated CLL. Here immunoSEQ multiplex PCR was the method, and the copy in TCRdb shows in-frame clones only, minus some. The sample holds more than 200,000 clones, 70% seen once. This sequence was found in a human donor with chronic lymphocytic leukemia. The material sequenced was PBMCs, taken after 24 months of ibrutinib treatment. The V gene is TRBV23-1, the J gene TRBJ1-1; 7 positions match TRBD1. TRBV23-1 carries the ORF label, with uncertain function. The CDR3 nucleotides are TGCGCCAGCAGTCCGCAATCGACAGGGAGTGAAGCTTTCTTT. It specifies CASSPQSTGSEAFF.